This T cell receptor (beta chain) is from a study of CD8 T cells in ankylosing spondylitis. Study-wide results and caveats: For ankylosing spondylitis blood, a TCR beta motif of seven to nine highly homologous variants appeared characteristic.

Libraries for TCR beta were made by quantitative 5'-RACE with molecular barcodes. From the 5' RACE reads, TCRdb called clonotypes with MiXCR, one entry per CDR3 protein. The data contain more than 650,000 distinct CDR3 sequences, roughly 10% of them singletons. V was clipped by 5 bases and J by 8 bases, with 15 bases between them. The CDR3 sequence is 13 residues long. Germline CDR1 and CDR2: MNHEY and SMNVEV (reference sequence). This clonotype turned up a few times. No antigen is known for it. Sequenced input: blood, either unsorted or a sorted T cell fraction (not recorded which). This receptor was taken from a male donor with ankylosing spondylitis. This sequence joins TRBV27 and TRBJ1-2; weak D call: TRBD1 (5 bases). The CDR3 sequence: CASSPGHLGGYTF. The CDR3 region has the DNA TGTGCCAGCAGTCCCGGACACTTAGGGGGCTACACCTTC.